This entry lists 21 T cell receptor beta chains sequenced from one sample in a study of blood T cell repertoires in COVID-19. Sequenced by immunoSEQ multiplex PCR; TCRdb stores in-frame clones only, minus some. The data contain approximately 300,000 clones, roughly nine tenths of them seen just once; the ten biggest clones take up roughly 5%. The specimen was PBMCs or T cells enriched from blood (not recorded which). These receptors originate from a man aged 60 to 69 who had recovered from COVID-19.

V is TRBV5-6 and J is TRBJ1-2; D not resolved. Deletions cut 3 bases from V and 3 bases from J, with 12 bases between. This CDR3 spans 14 amino acids. The germline CDR1 and CDR2 sequences are SGHDT and YYEEEE. In nucleotides, the CDR3 is TGTGCCAGCAGCTCGATGACAAAGGACTATGGCTACACCTTC. Translating it yields CASSSMTKDYGYTF.

This clone appeared once. The genes are TRBV5-1 and TRBJ1-2; tentative D call: TRBD1 (5 bases). The CDR3 has 14 residues. V was clipped by 0 bases and J by 4 bases, with 10 bases between them. From germline, CDR1 is SGHRS and CDR2 YFSETQ. This CDR3 is CASSLVGAPYGYTF. The CDR3 DNA reads as TGCGCCAGCAGCTTGGTAGGGGCGCCCTATGGCTACACCTTC.

The gene calls are TRBV28 and TRBJ1-5; 9 bases are a match to TRBD1. CDR1 is MDHEN and CDR2 is SYDVKM in the germline V gene. With V trimmed by 6 bases and J by 6 bases, 3 bases remained unmatched. The length of the CDR3 is 13 residues. This chain's CDR3 is CASRPQGAQPQHF. Written as DNA, the CDR3 is TGTGCCAGCAGGCCACAGGGGGCTCAGCCCCAGCATTTT.

The rearrangement uses TRBV5-5 and TRBJ1-5; 7 bases agree with TRBD1. The germline V gene encodes CDR1 SGHKS and CDR2 YYEKEE (reference sequence). This CDR3 contains 13 residues. J gave up 5 bases and V 5 bases, and 4 bases lay outside the gene matches. The CDR3 bases are TGTGCCAGCAGTGCTACAGGGGATCAGCCCCAGCATTTT. Amino acid sequence: CASSATGDQPQHF.

The CDR3 coding sequence is TGCGCCAGCAGCCCTTCAATCAGCGGGACCTCCTACGAGCAGTACTTC. It yields the protein CASSPSISGTSYEQYF. The V call is TRBV4-3, the J call TRBJ2-7, with TRBD2 matching over 7 bases. The CDR3 extends over 16 amino acids. After removal of 4 bases from V and 0 bases from J, the junction contained 9 bases not matched to a gene. The germline CDR1 and CDR2 sequences are LGHNA and YSLEER.

The chain uses TRBV28 and TRBJ1-1; D is possibly TRBD1 (5 bases). The CDR3 sequence is 14 residues long. The germline V gene has CDR1 MDHEN and CDR2 SYDVKM. Trimming left V 4 bases short and J 1 base short, with 10 bases between. CDR3 sequence: CASSSLTGNTEAFF. CDR3 coding DNA: TGTGCCAGCAGTTCCTTAACAGGGAACACTGAAGCTTTCTTT.

The chain carries TRBV7-2 and TRBJ2-7; D is perhaps TRBD2 (6 bases). Deletions cut 1 base from V and 2 bases from J, with 12 bases between. The CDR3 sequence is 15 residues long. Germline assignment: CDR1 SGHTA and CDR2 FQGNSA. The CDR3 DNA is TGTGCCAGCAGCTTAGTTGGGGGGTGGACCTACGAGCAGTACTTC. Amino acids: CASSLVGGWTYEQYF.

This chain joins TRBV5-1 and TRBJ2-3; 7 bases align to TRBD2. The CDR3 extends over 15 amino acids. Looked up from germline, CDR1 is SGHRS and CDR2 is YFSETQ. V was pared by 7 bases and J by 1 base, with 9 bases of the junction left unmatched. As DNA, the CDR3 is TGCGCCAGCGGAGGGAGCGGGGTGGGCACAGATACGCAGTATTTT. Translating it yields CASGGSGVGTDTQYF.

The chain links TRBV5-4 to TRBJ1-6, with D unresolved. The CDR3 is 15 residues long. V dropped 1 base and J dropped 11 bases, with 16 bases sitting between them. CDR1 is SGHNT, CDR2 YYREEE, per germline (reference sequence). CDR3 sequence reads: CASSLNSGLEAPLHF. In DNA form, the CDR3 reads TGTGCCAGCAGCTTGAATTCTGGCCTGGAGGCACCCCTCCACTTT.

The chain carries TRBV7-3 and TRBJ2-1; 13 nucleotides match TRBD2. Germline-derived CDR1 and CDR2 are SGHTA and FQGTGA. The CDR3 runs to 16 residues. With 4 bases clipped from V and 9 bases from J, the junction kept 9 bases outside the gene matches. The CDR3: CASSSGLAGAWSEQFF. The CDR3 bases are TGTGCCAGCAGCTCAGGACTAGCGGGAGCTTGGAGTGAGCAGTTCTTC. Drawing the rest from reference TRBV7-3 and TRBJ2-1, the complete variable domain is GAGVSQTPSNKVTEKGKYVELRCDPISGHTALYWYRQSLGQGPEFLIYFQGTGAADDSGLPNDRFFAVRPEGSVSTLKIQRTERGDSAVYLCASSSGLAGAWSEQFFGPGTRLTVL.

This clone was recorded once. A junction boundary mismatches the germline segment, possibly from a read error. The chain joins TRBV5-1 to TRBJ1-5, with TRBD1 identical over 7 bases. The CDR3 extends over 15 amino acids. Germline V lookup: CDR1 SGHRS, CDR2 YFSETQ. The CDR3 sequence: CASSPPPDRPQVVGF. CDR3 DNA: TGCGCCAGCAGCCCCCCCCCGGACAGGCCGCAGGTTGTTGGTTTT.

The gene calls are TRBV19 and TRBJ1-2; D is undetermined. This CDR3 contains 14 residues. With 3 bases removed from V and 4 bases from J, the gap between germline ends came to 12 bases. Per germline, CDR1 LNHDA and CDR2 SQIVND (reference sequence). The CDR3 protein is CASSIPAGAYGYTF. DNA for the CDR3: TGTGCCAGTAGTATTCCCGCGGGAGCCTATGGCTACACCTTC.

V gene TRBV5-4 combines with J gene TRBJ2-3; 10 positions match TRBD2. V lost 2 bases and J lost 1; bases outside the gene matches: 7. The CDR3 length is 17 residues. Germline V CDR1 and CDR2: SGHNT, YYREEE (reference sequence). The CDR3 sequence is CASSFRIGTSGTDTQYF. Written as DNA, the CDR3 is TGTGCCAGCAGCTTTCGGATTGGGACTAGCGGCACAGATACGCAGTATTTT.

The CDR3 region is CASNIGLKGEKLFF. The DNA for the CDR3 is TGTGCCAGCAACATCGGACTTAAGGGTGAAAAACTGTTTTTT. The chain employs TRBV5-5 and TRBJ1-4, with D uncertain. V lost 6 bases to trimming and J lost 7 bases, with 16 bases between them. Germline lookup yields CDR1 SGHKS and CDR2 YYEKEE (reference sequence). The CDR3 sequence is 14 residues long.

The J gene is TRBJ2-2, the V gene TRBV24-1; possibly TRBD2 for D (5 bases). The CDR3 consists of 17 residues. Looked up from germline, CDR1 is KGHDR and CDR2 is SFDVKD. Deletions cut 2 bases from V and 2 bases from J, with 14 bases between. The CDR3 DNA reads TGTGCCACCAGTGATTCCCCCCCGGGGTCTAACACCGGGGAGCTGTTTTTT. Its translation is CATSDSPPGSNTGELFF.

This sequence joins TRBV6-2 or TRBV6-3 and TRBJ2-1; TRBD2 matches 8 bases. The CDR3 sequence is 17 residues long. The trim removed 2 bases at V and 0 bases at J, leaving 6 bases unmatched. Germline V gene lookup returns CDR1 MNHEY and CDR2 SVGEGT. CDR3 region: CASSYPTGGSSYNEQFF. In nucleotides, the CDR3 is TGTGCCAGCAGTTACCCCACGGGAGGGAGCTCCTACAATGAGCAGTTCTTC.

The chain uses TRBV18 and TRBJ2-2, with TRBD2 identical over 11 bases. V lost 4 bases, J lost 4 bases, and 5 bases stayed unmatched. Germline V gene sequence: CDR1 KGHSH, CDR2 LQKENI. The CDR3 covers 16 residues. In nucleotides, the CDR3 is TGTGCCAGCTCACTCCTAGCGGGAGGCCCCACCGGGGAGCTGTTTTTT. Its protein is CASSLLAGGPTGELFF.

The chain recombines TRBV6-5 with TRBJ1-6; D is unresolved. The CDR3 runs to 13 residues. Trimming took off 6 bases at V and 5 bases at J, with 8 bases between the two ends. Looked up from germline, CDR1 is MNHEY and CDR2 is SVGAGI. The CDR3 is CASSLSNNSPLHF. CDR3 coding DNA: TGTGCCAGCAGCCTCTCTAATAATTCACCCCTCCACTTT.

The chain recombines TRBV5-1 with TRBJ2-7; TRBD2 matches at 11 bases. This CDR3 has 15 residues. With 0 bases clipped from V and 3 bases from J, the junction kept 2 bases outside the gene matches. CDR1 and CDR2 from the germline V gene are SGHRS and YFSETQ. DNA of the CDR3: TGCGCCAGCAGCTTGGGGACTAGCGGGCACTACGAGCAGTACTTC. Its protein product is CASSLGTSGHYEQYF.

V gene TRBV15 combines with J gene TRBJ2-3, with a possible D match to TRBD1 (6 bases). The CDR3 is 16 residues long. Germline CDR1 is LNHNV and CDR2 is YYDKDF (reference sequence). Trimming cost V 3 bases and J 0 bases, with 13 bases left between them. CDR3 nucleotide sequence: TGTGCCACCAGCAGTCCGAGGACAGCCAGCACAGATACGCAGTATTTT. It codes for CATSSPRTASTDTQYF. Supplemented by reference TRBV15 and TRBJ2-3, the full variable domain reads DAMVIQNPRYQVTQFGKPVTLSCSQTLNHNVMYWYQQKSSQAPKLLFHYYDKDFNNEADTPDNFQSRRPNTSFCFLDIRSPGLGDTAMYLCATSSPRTASTDTQYFGPGTRLTVL.

The rearrangement joins TRBV6-1 to TRBJ2-6, with 9 bases identical to TRBD1. Trimming removed 4 bases from V and 4 bases from J; junction bases left unmatched: 2. CDR1 MNHNS and CDR2 SASEGT come from the germline V gene. This CDR3 spans 15 amino acids. The CDR3 here is CASSGQGGGANVLTF. In DNA form, the CDR3 reads TGTGCCAGCAGTGGACAGGGGGGCGGGGCCAACGTCCTGACTTTC.